These 26 T cell receptor beta chains were sequenced from one sample in a study of long-term antiretroviral therapy in people with HIV. The immunoSEQ assay was v3.0, run at survey level. TCRdb's table, derived via immunoSEQ multiplex PCR, lists solely in-frame clones and lacks some. The table lists about 7,100 clones, roughly 70% of them singletons. The sample consisted of unsorted PBMCs, taken 0.2 years after starting antiretroviral therapy. Receptors were obtained from a middle-aged man with HIV.

The chain employs TRBV4-2 and TRBJ2-7, with TRBD1 matching 9 bases. J gave up 1 base and V 2 bases, and 9 bases lay outside the gene matches. This CDR3 comprises 17 residues. The germline V gene has CDR1 LGHNA and CDR2 YNFKEQ. For the CDR3, the DNA is TGTGCCAGCAGCCAATCTCCGGGGACAGGGATGTCCTACGAGCAGTACTTC. Translation: CASSQSPGTGMSYEQYF.

The rearrangement uses TRBV10-3 and TRBJ1-3, with D possibly being TRBD1 (5 bases). From germline, CDR1 is ENHRY and CDR2 SYGVKD. V lost 2 bases to trimming and J lost 4 bases, with 9 bases between them. This CDR3 has 14 residues. The CDR3 region is CAISEQGSGNTIYF. CDR3 nucleotide sequence: TGTGCCATCAGTGAGCAGGGTTCAGGAAACACCATATATTTT.

This rearrangement joins TRBV28 to TRBJ2-7; D is ambiguous. This CDR3 comprises 11 residues. V lost 6 bases to trimming and J lost 1 base, with 4 bases between them. CDR1 MDHEN and CDR2 SYDVKM come from the germline V gene. Written as DNA, the CDR3 is TGTGCCAGCAGATATTCCTACGAGCAGTACTTC. Amino acids: CASRYSYEQYF.

The genes are TRBV7-8 and TRBJ1-3, with D unclear. Germline loops: CDR1 SGHVS, CDR2 FQNEAQ. Trimming took 1 base from V and 0 from J, leaving 7 bases between them. This CDR3 contains 15 residues. CDR3 sequence: CASSLGASSGNTIYF. CDR3 DNA sequence: TGTGCCAGCAGCTTAGGAGCGAGCTCTGGAAACACCATATATTTT.

This clone came up once. The chain joins TRBV5-6 to TRBJ1-3; D is perhaps TRBD1 (6 bases). The V and J ends lost 2 bases and 1 base respectively, with 7 bases between them. There are 14 residues in the CDR3. CDR1 is SGHDT and CDR2 is YYEEEE in the germline V gene. The CDR3 here is CASSFGQSGNTIYF. Written as DNA, the CDR3 is TGTGCCAGCAGCTTCGGACAGTCTGGAAACACCATATATTTT.

The J gene is TRBJ1-4, the V gene TRBV7-9; TRBD1 might be the D (5 bases). Germline assignment: CDR1 SEHNR and CDR2 FQNEAQ (reference sequence). The CDR3 is made up of 12 amino acids. The V gene lost 8 bases and the J gene lost 2 bases, with 6 bases spanning the gap. DNA for the CDR3: TGTGCCAGCGGGGGGACTAATGAAAAACTGTTTTTT. It specifies CASGGTNEKLFF.

Concerning this clone itself: The sample holds other DNA sequences that translate to the same CDR3. This sequence joins TRBV19 and TRBJ1-5, with D uncertain. The germline V gene encodes CDR1 LNHDA and CDR2 SQIVND (reference sequence). Trimming removed 1 base from V and 4 bases from J, with 8 bases in between. This CDR3 contains 14 residues. CDR3 bases: TGTGCCAGTAGTATAGGGGAGTCTAATCAGCCCCAGCATTTT. Translated, it gives CASSIGESNQPQHF.

J is TRBJ2-7 and V is TRBV29-1; 14 bases map to TRBD2. The CDR3 extends over 14 amino acids. After removal of 6 bases from V and 2 bases from J, the junction contained 3 bases not matched to a gene. Germline V gene lookup returns CDR1 SQVTM and CDR2 ANQGSEA. The CDR3 coding sequence is TGCAGCGTGGGGGGACTAGCGGGGGCCTACGAGCAGTACTTC. It is translated as CSVGGLAGAYEQYF.

This sequence joins TRBV27 and TRBJ2-1; 14 bases fit TRBD2. The CDR3 loop spans 16 amino acids. Per the germline V gene, CDR1 is MNHEY and CDR2 is SMNVEV (reference sequence). V lost 5 bases, J lost 10 bases, and 10 bases stayed unmatched. The CDR3 region is CASSGATSGGAGEQFF. CDR3 sequence (DNA): TGTGCCAGCAGTGGGGCGACTAGCGGGGGGGCGGGGGAGCAGTTCTTC.

CDR3 in amino acids: CASNPSLAGAAGELFF. CDR3 nucleotide sequence: TGTGCCAGTAACCCCTCCCTAGCGGGGGCGGCCGGGGAGCTGTTTTTT. This chain uses TRBV19 with TRBJ2-2; 10 nucleotides match TRBD2. There are 16 residues in the CDR3. CDR1 LNHDA and CDR2 SQIVND come from the germline V gene (reference sequence). V lost 7 bases and J lost 6; bases outside the gene matches: 11.

The chain has TRBV5-1 and TRBJ2-7, with 7 bases matching TRBD1. With 2 bases clipped from V and 4 bases from J, the junction kept 9 bases outside the gene matches. In germline, CDR1 is SGHRS, CDR2 YFSETQ. The CDR3 has 15 amino acids. Here the CDR3 reads CASSLSRDRNYEQYF. For the CDR3, the DNA is TGCGCCAGCAGCTTATCACGGGACAGAAATTACGAGCAGTACTTC. Looking up the rest from reference TRBV5-1 and TRBJ2-7 gives the full variable domain: KAGVTQTPRYLIKTRGQQVTLSCSPISGHRSVSWYQQTPGQGLQFLFEYFSETQRNKGNFPGRFSGRQFSNSRSEMNVSTLELGDSALYLCASSLSRDRNYEQYFGPGTRLTVT.

The chain joins TRBV7-2 to TRBJ1-2; a possible D gene is TRBD1 (6 bases). This CDR3 contains 15 residues. Between the trimmed V and J ends, which lost 5 bases and 0 bases, there was a span of 13 bases. Germline assignment: CDR1 SGHTA and CDR2 FQGNSA. The CDR3 sequence is CASSLGRTANYGYTF. CDR3 DNA sequence: TGTGCCAGCAGCCTAGGACGGACAGCTAACTATGGCTACACCTTC.

This clone was seen once. This chain joins TRBV7-9 and TRBJ2-7; D is uncertain. The CDR3 length is 17 residues. V lost 2 bases, J lost 0 bases, and 17 bases lay in between. The V gene's germline CDR1 is SEHNR and CDR2 FQNEAQ (reference sequence). The CDR3 DNA is TGTGCCAGCAGCTTAAATCCAAAGGACGGCGCCTCCTACGAGCAGTACTTC. Its protein is CASSLNPKDGASYEQYF.

The chain carries TRBV18 and TRBJ2-3, with no clear D. Trimming left V 6 bases short and J 6 bases short, with 7 bases between. Germline-derived CDR1 and CDR2 are KGHSH and LQKENI. The CDR3 covers 11 residues. This chain's CDR3 is CASSREDTQYF. CDR3 coding DNA: TGTGCCAGCTCCCGCGAGGATACGCAGTATTTT.

This clone was counted between two and nine times. The chain carries TRBV6-1 and TRBJ2-2; TRBD2 might be the D (5 bases). The germline gives CDR1 MNHNS, CDR2 SASEGT. The CDR3 is 15 amino acids. Trimming took off 1 base at V and 4 bases at J, with 10 bases between the two ends. The CDR3 spells CASSEGSVPTGELFF. CDR3 in DNA: TGTGCCAGCAGTGAAGGTAGCGTACCCACCGGGGAGCTGTTTTTT.

The J gene is TRBJ1-1, the V gene TRBV7-9; tentative D call: TRBD1 (6 bases). This CDR3 region has 14 residues. Germline CDR1 reads SEHNR; CDR2 reads FQNEAQ (reference sequence). V was trimmed by 5 bases and J by 4 bases, leaving 14 bases between them. The CDR3 reads CASSVQGTSTEAFF. The CDR3 nucleotides read TGTGCCAGCAGCGTACAGGGTACGAGCACTGAAGCTTTCTTT.

The V gene is TRBV27, the J gene TRBJ1-1; D not certain. V lost 5 bases, J lost 5 bases, and 12 bases lay in between. There are 13 residues in the CDR3. The germline gives CDR1 MNHEY, CDR2 SMNVEV (reference sequence). The CDR3 is CASSRYPGTEAFF. The CDR3 nucleotides read TGTGCCAGCAGTCGATATCCGGGGACTGAAGCTTTCTTT.

The chain uses TRBV19 and TRBJ2-3; D not certain. This CDR3 contains 14 residues. Germline V gene data show CDR1 as LNHDA and CDR2 as SQIVND (reference sequence). V was clipped by 3 bases and J by 0 bases, with 7 bases between them. The CDR3, as DNA: TGTGCCAGTAGTATTGGCGAGAGCACAGATACGCAGTATTTT. Protein: CASSIGESTDTQYF.

V is TRBV27 and J is TRBJ2-1, with TRBD2 identical over 9 bases. The V and J ends lost 2 bases and 1 base, in that order; junction bases with no gene match: 3. The germline CDR1 and CDR2 sequences are MNHEY and SMNVEV (reference sequence). The CDR3 contains 16 residues. The CDR3 is CASSLGAGGSYNEQFF. The CDR3 DNA reads TGTGCCAGCAGTTTAGGAGCGGGGGGATCCTACAATGAGCAGTTCTTC.

J is TRBJ2-3 and V is TRBV27; 9 bases are shared with TRBD2. The CDR3 sequence is 14 residues long. The germline V gene encodes CDR1 MNHEY and CDR2 SMNVEV (reference sequence). Unmatched junction bases numbered 5, after V lost 5 bases and J lost 5 bases. The CDR3 region has the DNA TGTGCCAGCAGTAAGCGGGGGGCCGAAGATACGCAGTATTTT. Translation: CASSKRGAEDTQYF.

This clone has only a few counts. This chain connects TRBV6-6 to TRBJ2-7; TRBD1 or TRBD2 may be the D gene (5 bases each). V lost 0 bases and J lost 6, with 15 bases in between. The CDR3 loop spans 15 amino acids. CDR1 and CDR2 (germline): MNHNY, SVGAGI (reference sequence). CDR3 region: CASSYSQQVGTEQYF. DNA of the CDR3: TGTGCCAGCAGTTACTCGCAGCAGGTGGGGACCGAGCAGTACTTC.

In its sample, this clone was seen a few times. The chain employs TRBV6-5 and TRBJ2-3, with D possibly matching TRBD2 (6 bases). The V end was cut by 3 bases, the J end by 2 bases, with 15 bases between. The CDR3 covers 16 residues. Germline CDR1 reads MNHEY; CDR2 reads SVGAGI. The CDR3 DNA reads as TGTGCCAGCAGTTATGGGATAGCGGCTAACACAGATACGCAGTATTTT. Protein: CASSYGIAANTDTQYF.

The gene calls are TRBV18 and TRBJ1-1; possible D gene TRBD1, 6 bases. The CDR3 length is 14 residues. CDR1 is KGHSH, CDR2 LQKENI, per germline. V was clipped by 3 bases and J by 1 base, with 9 bases between them. This CDR3 is CASSPIQGNTEAFF. The CDR3 DNA reads as TGTGCCAGCTCACCCATACAGGGGAACACTGAAGCTTTCTTT. Variable domain in full (rest from reference TRBV18 and TRBJ1-1): NAGVMQNPRHLVRRRGQEARLRCSPMKGHSHVYWYRQLPEEGLKFMVYLQKENIIDESGMPKERFSAEFPKEGPSILRIQQVVRGDSAAYFCASSPIQGNTEAFFGQGTRLTVV.

The rearrangement joins TRBV12-5 to TRBJ2-1; D may be TRBD1 (6 bases). The CDR3 has 16 amino acids. Trimming removed 4 bases from V and 4 bases from J, with 17 bases in between. Germline loops: CDR1 LGHNT, CDR2 FRNRAP. The CDR3 DNA is TGTGCTAGTGGTTCGAAAACCGGGACATTTTACAATGAGCAGTTCTTC. Its protein product is CASGSKTGTFYNEQFF.

The CDR3 here is CASSEGVAEAFF. The CDR3 DNA reads TGTGCCAGCAGTGAGGGGGTCGCTGAAGCTTTCTTT. This chain links TRBV6-1 with TRBJ1-1; the D gene is possibly TRBD1 (5 bases). The CDR3 runs to 12 residues. Germline V gives CDR1 MNHNS, CDR2 SASEGT. Trimming left V 3 bases short and J 6 bases short, with 8 bases between.

The rearrangement joins TRBV10-3 to TRBJ2-3; 7 bases line up with TRBD1. The CDR3 extends over 15 amino acids. J lost 0 bases, V lost 3 bases, and 3 bases had no gene match. The germline gives CDR1 ENHRY, CDR2 SYGVKD. Written as DNA, the CDR3 is TGTGCCATCAGTGATCCAGGGGGAAGCACAGATACGCAGTATTTT. It codes for CAISDPGGSTDTQYF.